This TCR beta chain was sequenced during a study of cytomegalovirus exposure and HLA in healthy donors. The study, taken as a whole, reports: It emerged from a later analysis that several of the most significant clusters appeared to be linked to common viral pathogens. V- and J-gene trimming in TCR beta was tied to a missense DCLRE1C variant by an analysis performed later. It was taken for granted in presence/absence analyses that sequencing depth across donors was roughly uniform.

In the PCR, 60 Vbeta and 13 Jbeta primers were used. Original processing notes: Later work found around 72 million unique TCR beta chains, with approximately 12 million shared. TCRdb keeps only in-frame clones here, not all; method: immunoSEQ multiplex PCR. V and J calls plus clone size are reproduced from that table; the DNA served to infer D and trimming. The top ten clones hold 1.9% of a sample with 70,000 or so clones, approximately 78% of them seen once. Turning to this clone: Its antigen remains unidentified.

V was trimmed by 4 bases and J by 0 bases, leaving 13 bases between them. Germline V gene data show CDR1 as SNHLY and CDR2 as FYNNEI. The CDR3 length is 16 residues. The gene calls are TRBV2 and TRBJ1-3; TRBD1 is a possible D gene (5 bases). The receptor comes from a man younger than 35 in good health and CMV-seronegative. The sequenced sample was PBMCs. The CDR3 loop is CASSGPGKPSGNTIYF. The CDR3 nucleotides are TGTGCCAGCAGTGGACCAGGGAAACCCTCTGGAAACACCATATATTTT. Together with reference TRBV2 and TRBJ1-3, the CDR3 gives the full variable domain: EPEVTQTPSHQVTQMGQEVILRCVPISNHLYFYWYRQILGQKVEFLVSFYNNEISEKSEIFDDQFSVERPDGSNFTLKIRSTKLEDSAMYFCASSGPGKPSGNTIYFGEGSWLTVV.